A single sample gave rise to the 24 T cell receptor beta chains below, sequenced in a study of cytomegalovirus exposure and HLA in healthy donors. TCRdb's copy holds only in-frame clones and misses some; the assay was immunoSEQ multiplex PCR. The sample consists of 60,000 to 85,000 clones, 96% of them appearing once. Sequenced sample: PBMCs. These receptor sequences come from a woman under 30 in good health and CMV-seropositive.

The chain has TRBV5-5 and TRBJ1-4, with TRBD1 matching over 7 bases. Germline V gives CDR1 SGHKS, CDR2 YYEKEE (reference sequence). The CDR3 has 14 residues. V was clipped by 4 bases and J by 3 bases; unmatched bases: 3. The CDR3 is CASSPDRANEKLFF. The DNA for the CDR3 is TGTGCCAGCAGCCCCGACAGGGCTAATGAAAAACTGTTTTTT.

This clone was counted once. The CDR3 here is CASSVGQLNTEAFF. In DNA, the CDR3 is TGTGCCAGCAGCGTGGGACAGCTGAACACTGAAGCTTTCTTT. V and J are TRBV7-2 and TRBJ1-1, with 7 bases aligning to TRBD1. CDR1 is SGHTA, CDR2 FQGNSA, per germline. With 5 bases clipped from V and 0 bases from J, the junction kept 3 bases outside the gene matches. The CDR3 has 14 amino acids.

The chain couples TRBV18 to TRBJ2-3; tentative D call: TRBD2 (6 bases). With 3 bases removed from V and 0 bases from J, the gap between germline ends came to 7 bases. Germline-derived CDR1 and CDR2 are KGHSH and LQKENI. The CDR3 covers 14 residues. The CDR3 loop reads CASSPGTSTDTQYF. CDR3 nucleotide sequence: TGTGCCAGCTCACCTGGGACTAGCACAGATACGCAGTATTTT.

This clone was seen only once. V usage is TRBV28 and J usage is TRBJ1-1; TRBD1 is a possible D gene (5 bases). CDR1 MDHEN and CDR2 SYDVKM come from the germline V gene. This CDR3 has 12 amino acids. The germline V and J ends were trimmed by 9 bases and 5 bases, with 13 bases remaining between them. Here the CDR3 reads CASFVGGTEAFF. CDR3 bases: TGTGCCAGTTTCGTCGGGGGAACTGAAGCTTTCTTT.

V gene TRBV5-4 combines with J gene TRBJ2-7; TRBD1 might be the D (6 bases). The CDR3 length is 15 residues. V dropped 1 base and J dropped 0 bases, with 11 bases sitting between them. Germline V gene sequence: CDR1 SGHNT, CDR2 YYREEE (reference sequence). CDR3 nucleotides: TGTGCCAGCAGCTTGAGGGGGTCCCACTCCTACGAGCAGTACTTC. The encoded protein is CASSLRGSHSYEQYF.

The CDR3 reads CASTSDQGVNEQFF. In DNA, the CDR3 is TGTGCCAGCACTTCCGACCAGGGGGTGAATGAGCAGTTCTTC. The chain is built from TRBV6-1 and TRBJ2-1, with 7 bases fitting TRBD1. V trimming: 7 bases; J trimming: 7 bases; junction bases outside the gene matches: 10. Germline V gives CDR1 MNHNS, CDR2 SASEGT. This CDR3 region has 14 residues.

CDR3 loop: CASSPSWGAIVGYTF. The DNA for the CDR3 is TGTGCCAGCAGCCCTTCATGGGGCGCGATAGTTGGCTACACCTTC. The chain links TRBV14 to TRBJ1-2, with TRBD1 as a possible D gene (5 bases). The CDR3 covers 15 residues. Between the trimmed V and J ends, which lost 4 bases and 7 bases, there was a span of 19 bases. The V gene's germline CDR1 is SGHDN and CDR2 FVKESK.

The chain employs TRBV27 and TRBJ1-5; 8 bases fit TRBD1. This CDR3 comprises 15 residues. From germline, CDR1 is MNHEY and CDR2 SMNVEV (reference sequence). V lost 5 bases to trimming and J lost 6 bases; unmatched junction nucleotides: 9. Written as DNA, the CDR3 is TGTGCCAGCAGTAGGGACAGGACCCGAGGTCAGCCCCAGCATTTT. As protein: CASSRDRTRGQPQHF.

The chain recombines TRBV18 with TRBJ2-3, with 9 bases identical to TRBD2. CDR1 is KGHSH, CDR2 LQKENI, per germline. The V segment lost 5 bases and the J segment 4 bases; nucleotides outside the gene matches: 7. This CDR3 contains 15 residues. This CDR3 reads CASSSRLAAADTQYF. As DNA, the CDR3 is TGTGCCAGCTCATCCCGACTAGCGGCCGCAGATACGCAGTATTTT.

The rearrangement joins TRBV7-3 to TRBJ1-2; TRBD1 matches 7 bases. Germline CDR1 is SGHTA and CDR2 is FQGTGA. Trimming cost V 3 bases and J 6 bases; bases outside gene matches: 4. The CDR3 is 13 residues long. The CDR3 nucleotides read TGTGCCAGCAGCTTTGACAGGGCCCATGGCTACACCTTC. Translated, it gives CASSFDRAHGYTF.

The rearrangement links TRBV6-5 to TRBJ2-3, with 7 positions matching TRBD1. Germline V gives CDR1 MNHEY, CDR2 SVGAGI. The CDR3 is 14 amino acids. Unmatched junction bases numbered 4, after V lost 2 bases and J lost 5 bases. CDR3 in amino acids: CASSYRDRVDTQYF. In DNA form, the CDR3 reads TGTGCCAGCAGTTACCGGGACAGAGTAGATACGCAGTATTTT.

V usage is TRBV19 and J usage is TRBJ2-5; D is perhaps TRBD1 (6 bases). Looked up from germline, CDR1 is LNHDA and CDR2 is SQIVND (reference sequence). V lost 3 bases, J lost 5 bases, and 13 bases lay in between. This CDR3 region has 14 residues. The CDR3 region has the DNA TGTGCCAGTAGTATTGGGGGCCCTGGGGAGACCCAGTACTTC. Amino acids: CASSIGGPGETQYF.

The genes are TRBV6-5 and TRBJ1-2; no reliable D call. This CDR3 contains 14 residues. Germline V gene lookup returns CDR1 MNHEY and CDR2 SVGAGI. Trimming stripped 2 bases from V and 3 bases from J, with 10 bases between. The CDR3 here is CASSYTQSDYGYTF. CDR3 bases: TGTGCCAGCAGTTACACACAGTCCGACTATGGCTACACCTTC.

Comment on this clone: Its ends do not fully match the called genes, so a read error is possible. This chain connects TRBV7-7 to TRBJ2-1; the D gene is possibly TRBD2 (5 bases). Germline V gene data show CDR1 as SSHAT and CDR2 as FNYEAQ (reference sequence). This CDR3 comprises 16 residues. The CDR3 DNA follows: TGTGCTAGCAGCTTACTCCCCTCAGCGGACTACAATGAGCAGTTCTTC. Translated, it gives CASSLLPSADYNEQFF.

The J gene is TRBJ2-5, the V gene TRBV7-6, with D perhaps TRBD1 (5 bases). The germline V and J ends were trimmed by 4 bases and 3 bases, with 12 bases remaining between them. CDR3 length equals 14 residues. From germline, CDR1 is SGHVS and CDR2 FNYEAQ. This CDR3 reads CASSSRSGKETQYF. In DNA, the CDR3 is TGTGCCAGCAGCTCCAGGTCAGGGAAAGAGACCCAGTACTTC.

V gene TRBV9 combines with J gene TRBJ2-5; D possibly corresponds to TRBD2 (5 bases). Germline CDR1 is SGDLS and CDR2 is YYNGEE. V was pared by 0 bases and J by 5 bases, with 14 bases between. The CDR3 has 15 amino acids. The DNA of the CDR3 is TGTGCCAGCAGCGTAGAGGCTAGAGGGTCCGAGACCCAGTACTTC. Its protein product is CASSVEARGSETQYF.

This rearrangement joins TRBV30 to TRBJ2-7; D is uncertain. Trimming took 2 bases from V and 1 from J, leaving 15 bases between them. This CDR3 is built from 15 residues. Germline V gene lookup returns CDR1 GTSNPN and CDR2 SVGIG (reference sequence). CDR3 sequence: CAWSMGPNPSYEQYF. The CDR3 DNA sequence: TGTGCCTGGAGTATGGGCCCCAATCCTTCCTACGAGCAGTACTTC.

This chain links TRBV6-5 with TRBJ1-2; perhaps TRBD1 as D (6 bases). The CDR3 contains 15 residues. Trimming cost V 4 bases and J 4 bases, with 16 bases left between them. Germline V lookup: CDR1 MNHEY, CDR2 SVGAGI. In DNA form, the CDR3 reads TGTGCCAGCAGTTCATACAGGGCGGCGGGCTATGGCTACACCTTC. It yields the protein CASSSYRAAGYGYTF.

This chain links TRBV5-4 with TRBJ2-7, with 7 bases identical to TRBD2. The CDR3 consists of 15 residues. The germline V gene has CDR1 SGHNT and CDR2 YYREEE (reference sequence). The V and J ends lost 4 bases and 2 bases, in that order; junction bases with no gene match: 9. Written as DNA, the CDR3 is TGTGCCAGCAGCAAGCTAGCGGCTAACCCCTACGAGCAGTACTTC. Translated: CASSKLAANPYEQYF.

V is TRBV18 and J is TRBJ2-5, with 7 bases matching TRBD1. Germline trimming cut 5 bases from V and 1 base from J; bases unmatched to any gene: 1. Looked up from germline, CDR1 is KGHSH and CDR2 is LQKENI. This CDR3 has 13 residues. The CDR3 DNA is TGTGCCAGCTCAGGGACAGTCCAAGAGACCCAGTACTTC. It codes for CASSGTVQETQYF. Full variable domain (rest looked up from reference TRBV18 and TRBJ2-5): NAGVMQNPRHLVRRRGQEARLRCSPMKGHSHVYWYRQLPEEGLKFMVYLQKENIIDESGMPKERFSAEFPKEGPSILRIQQVVRGDSAAYFCASSGTVQETQYFGPGTRLLVL.

The chain has TRBV10-1 and TRBJ1-5; tentative D call: TRBD1 (6 bases). This CDR3 is 18 amino acids long. Trimming cost V 7 bases and J 5 bases, with 27 bases left between them. Germline V CDR1 and CDR2: WNHNN, SYGVQD (reference sequence). CDR3 protein: CASTERVGGAEGDQPQHF. CDR3 DNA: TGCGCCAGCACTGAAAGGGTCGGGGGGGCGGAGGGGGATCAGCCCCAGCATTTT.

V usage is TRBV28 and J usage is TRBJ1-5; 7 bases fit TRBD1. With V trimmed by 4 bases and J by 7 bases, 4 bases remained unmatched. This CDR3 contains 13 residues. Germline-derived CDR1 and CDR2 are MDHEN and SYDVKM. CDR3: CASSSTGYQPQHF. CDR3 coding DNA: TGTGCCAGCAGTTCGACAGGGTACCAGCCCCAGCATTTT.

The chain joins TRBV7-8 to TRBJ2-3; 11 bases match TRBD1. Trimming at V came to 6 bases and at J to 4 bases, leaving 9 bases not matched to a gene. The CDR3 runs to 16 residues. Germline V CDR1 and CDR2: SGHVS, FQNEAQ. The CDR3 coding sequence is TGTGCCAGCAGAGTTAGGACAGGGGGCATGGCAGATACGCAGTATTTT. Encoded protein: CASRVRTGGMADTQYF.

The sample holds a few counts of this clone. The same CDR3 also results from other DNA sequences found in this sample. The chain has TRBV6-1 and TRBJ1-4; 10 bases fit TRBD1. Looked up from germline, CDR1 is MNHNS and CDR2 is SASEGT. CDR3 length: 14 amino acids. Trimming at V came to 3 bases and at J to 7 bases, leaving 2 bases not matched to a gene. The CDR3 loop is CASSEGQGFEKLFF. CDR3 sequence (DNA): TGTGCCAGCAGTGAGGGACAGGGGTTTGAAAAACTGTTTTTT.